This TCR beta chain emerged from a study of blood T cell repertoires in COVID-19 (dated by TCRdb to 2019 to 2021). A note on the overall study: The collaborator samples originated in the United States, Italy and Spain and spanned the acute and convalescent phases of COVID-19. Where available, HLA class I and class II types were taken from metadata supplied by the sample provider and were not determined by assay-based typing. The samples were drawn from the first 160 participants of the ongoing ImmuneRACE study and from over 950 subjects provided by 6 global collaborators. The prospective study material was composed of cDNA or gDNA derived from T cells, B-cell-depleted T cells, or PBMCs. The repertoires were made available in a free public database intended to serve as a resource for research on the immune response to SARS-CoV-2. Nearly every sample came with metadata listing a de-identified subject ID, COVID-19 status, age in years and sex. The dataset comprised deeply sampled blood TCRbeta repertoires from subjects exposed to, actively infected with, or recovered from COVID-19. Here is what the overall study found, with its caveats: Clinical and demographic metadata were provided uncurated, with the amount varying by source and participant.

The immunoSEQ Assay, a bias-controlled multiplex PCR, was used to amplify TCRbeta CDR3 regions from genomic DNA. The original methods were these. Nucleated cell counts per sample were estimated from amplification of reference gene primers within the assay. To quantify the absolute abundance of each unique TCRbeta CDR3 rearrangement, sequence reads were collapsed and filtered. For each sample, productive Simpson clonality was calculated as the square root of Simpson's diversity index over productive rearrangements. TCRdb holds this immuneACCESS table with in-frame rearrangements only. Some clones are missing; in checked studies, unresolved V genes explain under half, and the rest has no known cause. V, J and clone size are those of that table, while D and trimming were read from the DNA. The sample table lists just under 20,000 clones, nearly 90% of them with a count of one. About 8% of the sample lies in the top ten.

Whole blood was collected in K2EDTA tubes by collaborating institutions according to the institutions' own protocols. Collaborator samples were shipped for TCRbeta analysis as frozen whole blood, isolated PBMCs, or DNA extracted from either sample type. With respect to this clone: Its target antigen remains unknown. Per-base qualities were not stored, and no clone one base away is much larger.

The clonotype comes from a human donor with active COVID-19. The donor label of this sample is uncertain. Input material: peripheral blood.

At the DNA level, the sequence is TGTGCCAGCAGTGGACTTGTCTCCGAGACTAATGAAAAACTGTTTTTT. Translated, this gives CASSGLVSETNEKLFF. Recombination linked TRBV28 to TRBJ1-4, with an unclear D gene assignment. The germline ends are 15 bases apart after V is trimmed by 5 bases and J by 2 bases. CDR1 and CDR2 (MDHEN, SYDVKM) derive from the germline V gene. Reading from cysteine to phenylalanine, the CDR3 counts 16 amino acids. Left in the record is the CDR3 DNA by itself, 48 bases read in frame from the first base.